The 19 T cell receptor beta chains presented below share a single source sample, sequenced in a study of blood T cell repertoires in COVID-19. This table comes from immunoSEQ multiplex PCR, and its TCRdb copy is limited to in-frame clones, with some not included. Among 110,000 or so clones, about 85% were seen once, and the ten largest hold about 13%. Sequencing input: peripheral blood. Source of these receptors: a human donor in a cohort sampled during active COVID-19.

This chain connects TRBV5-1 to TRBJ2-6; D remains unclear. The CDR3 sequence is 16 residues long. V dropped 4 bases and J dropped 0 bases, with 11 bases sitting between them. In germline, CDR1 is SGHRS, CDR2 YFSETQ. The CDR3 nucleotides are TGCGCCAGCAGCCCCCTAATCGGCTCTGGGGCCAACGTCCTGACTTTC. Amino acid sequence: CASSPLIGSGANVLTF.

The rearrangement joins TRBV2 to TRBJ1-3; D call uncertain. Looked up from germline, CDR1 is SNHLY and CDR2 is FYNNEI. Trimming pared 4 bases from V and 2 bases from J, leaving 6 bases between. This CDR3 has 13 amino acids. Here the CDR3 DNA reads TGTGCCAGCAGTGCGGCGGCTGGAAACACCATATATTTT. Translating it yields CASSAAAGNTIYF.

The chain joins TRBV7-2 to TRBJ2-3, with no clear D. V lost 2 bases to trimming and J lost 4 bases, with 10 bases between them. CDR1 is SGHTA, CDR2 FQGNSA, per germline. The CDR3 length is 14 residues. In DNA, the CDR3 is TGTGCCAGCAGCTTACTCCCAGCGTCAGATACGCAGTATTTT. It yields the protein CASSLLPASDTQYF.

CDR3 DNA sequence: TGTGCCAGCAGTGAAGGGCAGGGTGGGAAGACCCAGTACTTC. This encodes CASSEGQGGKTQYF. This chain joins TRBV25-1 and TRBJ2-5; D may be TRBD1 (5 bases). Trimming removed 2 bases from V and 6 bases from J, with 13 bases in between. CDR1 and CDR2 from the germline V gene are MGHDK and SYGVNS. There are 14 residues in the CDR3. Variable domain in full (rest from reference TRBV25-1 and TRBJ2-5): EADIYQTPRYLVIGTGKKITLECSQTMGHDKMYWYQQDPGMELHLIHYSYGVNSTEKGDLSSESTVSRIRTEHFPLTLESARPSHTSQYLCASSEGQGGKTQYFGPGTRLLVL.

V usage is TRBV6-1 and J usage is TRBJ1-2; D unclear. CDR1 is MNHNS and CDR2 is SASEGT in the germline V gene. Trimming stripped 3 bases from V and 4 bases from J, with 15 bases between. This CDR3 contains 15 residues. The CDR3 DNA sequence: TGTGCCAGCAGTGACGGGGTCCTCATCTCCTATGGCTACACCTTC. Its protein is CASSDGVLISYGYTF.

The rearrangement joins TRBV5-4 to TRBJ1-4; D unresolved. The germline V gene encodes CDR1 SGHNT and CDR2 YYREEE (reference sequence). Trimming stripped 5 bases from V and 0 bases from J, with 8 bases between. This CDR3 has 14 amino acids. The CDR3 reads CASSRGATNEKLFF. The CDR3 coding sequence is TGTGCCAGCAGTCGGGGTGCAACTAATGAAAAACTGTTTTTT.

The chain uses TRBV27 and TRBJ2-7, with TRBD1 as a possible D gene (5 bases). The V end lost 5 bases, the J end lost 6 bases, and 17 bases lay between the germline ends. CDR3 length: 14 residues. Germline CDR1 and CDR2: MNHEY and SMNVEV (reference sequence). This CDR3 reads CASSPRREIGEQYF. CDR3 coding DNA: TGTGCCAGCAGTCCCCGCAGGGAAATCGGCGAGCAGTACTTC.

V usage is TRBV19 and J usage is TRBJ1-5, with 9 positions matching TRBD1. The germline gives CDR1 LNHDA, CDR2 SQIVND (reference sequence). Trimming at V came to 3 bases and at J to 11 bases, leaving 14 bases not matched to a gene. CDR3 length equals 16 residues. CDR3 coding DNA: TGTGCCAGTAGTATCCTGGGACAGGGTCCCCTTGTGACCCAGCATTTT. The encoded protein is CASSILGQGPLVTQHF.

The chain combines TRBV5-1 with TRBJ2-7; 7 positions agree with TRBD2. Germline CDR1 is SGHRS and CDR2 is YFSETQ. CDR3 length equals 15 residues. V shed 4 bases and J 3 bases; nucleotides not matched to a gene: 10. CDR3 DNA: TGCGCCAGCAGCCTCGGGACCGCGGGGGTCTACGAGCAGTACTTC. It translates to CASSLGTAGVYEQYF.

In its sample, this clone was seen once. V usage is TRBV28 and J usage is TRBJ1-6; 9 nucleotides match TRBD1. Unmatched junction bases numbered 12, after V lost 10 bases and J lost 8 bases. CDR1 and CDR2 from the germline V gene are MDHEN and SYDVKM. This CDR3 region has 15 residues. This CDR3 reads CAINRGPSGDSPLHF. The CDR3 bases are TGTGCCATCAACAGGGGGCCCTCAGGTGATTCACCCCTCCACTTT.

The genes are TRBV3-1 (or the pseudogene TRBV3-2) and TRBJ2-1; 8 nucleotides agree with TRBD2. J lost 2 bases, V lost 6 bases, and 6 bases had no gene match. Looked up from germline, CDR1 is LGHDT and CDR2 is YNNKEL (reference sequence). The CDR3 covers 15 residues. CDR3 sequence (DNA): TGTGCCAGCAGTGGTAGCGGGGATCCCTACAATGAGCAGTTCTTC. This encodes CASSGSGDPYNEQFF.

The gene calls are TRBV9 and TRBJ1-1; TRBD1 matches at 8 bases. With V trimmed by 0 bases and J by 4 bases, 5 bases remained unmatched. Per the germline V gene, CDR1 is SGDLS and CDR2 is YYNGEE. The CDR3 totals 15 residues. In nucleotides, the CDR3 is TGTGCCAGCAGCGTAGTTGGACAGGGAACCACTGAAGCTTTCTTT. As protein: CASSVVGQGTTEAFF.

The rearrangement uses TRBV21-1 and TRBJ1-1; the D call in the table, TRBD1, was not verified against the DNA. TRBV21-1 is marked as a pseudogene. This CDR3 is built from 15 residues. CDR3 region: CASSPSGTGGTEAFF. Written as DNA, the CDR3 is TGTGCCAGCAGCCCGTCCGGGACAGGGGGGACTGAAGCTTTCTTT.

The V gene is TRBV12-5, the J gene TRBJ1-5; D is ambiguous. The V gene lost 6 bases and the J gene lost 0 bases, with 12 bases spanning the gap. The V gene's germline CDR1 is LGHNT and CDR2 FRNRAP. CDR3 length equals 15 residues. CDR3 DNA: TGTGCTAGTGGCCTTGGCACGGGTAGCAATCAGCCCCAGCATTTT. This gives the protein CASGLGTGSNQPQHF. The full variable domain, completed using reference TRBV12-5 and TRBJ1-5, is DARVTQTPRHKVTEMGQEVTMRCQPILGHNTVFWYRQTMMQGLELLAYFRNRAPLDDSGMPKDRFSAEMPDATLATLKIQPSEPRDSAVYFCASGLGTGSNQPQHFGDGTRLSIL.

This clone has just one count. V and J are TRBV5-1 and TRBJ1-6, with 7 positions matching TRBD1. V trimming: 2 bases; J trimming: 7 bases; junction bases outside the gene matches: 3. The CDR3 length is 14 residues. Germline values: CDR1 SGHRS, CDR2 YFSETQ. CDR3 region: CASSLQGTNSPLHF. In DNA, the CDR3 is TGCGCCAGCAGCTTACAGGGGACGAATTCACCCCTCCACTTT. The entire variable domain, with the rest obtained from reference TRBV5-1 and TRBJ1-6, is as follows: KAGVTQTPRYLIKTRGQQVTLSCSPISGHRSVSWYQQTPGQGLQFLFEYFSETQRNKGNFPGRFSGRQFSNSRSEMNVSTLELGDSALYLCASSLQGTNSPLHFGNGTRLTVT.

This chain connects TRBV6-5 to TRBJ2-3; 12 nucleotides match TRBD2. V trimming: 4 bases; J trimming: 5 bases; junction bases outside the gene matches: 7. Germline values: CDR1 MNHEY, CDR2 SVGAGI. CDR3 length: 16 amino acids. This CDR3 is CASSLASGGAEDTQYF. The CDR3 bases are TGTGCCAGCAGTTTGGCTAGCGGGGGGGCGGAAGATACGCAGTATTTT.

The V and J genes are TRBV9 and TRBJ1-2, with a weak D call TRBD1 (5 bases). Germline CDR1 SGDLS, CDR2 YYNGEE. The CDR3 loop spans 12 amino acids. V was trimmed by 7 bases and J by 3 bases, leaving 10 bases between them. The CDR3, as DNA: TGTGCCAGCGCCGGGGGGTACTATGGCTACACCTTC. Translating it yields CASAGGYYGYTF.

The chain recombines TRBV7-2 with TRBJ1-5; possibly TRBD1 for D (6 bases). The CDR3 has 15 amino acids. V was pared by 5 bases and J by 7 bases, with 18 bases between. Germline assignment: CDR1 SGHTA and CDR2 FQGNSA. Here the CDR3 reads CASSGGTGYGQPQHF. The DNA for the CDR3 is TGTGCCAGCAGCGGCGGCACAGGGTATGGGCAGCCCCAGCATTTT.

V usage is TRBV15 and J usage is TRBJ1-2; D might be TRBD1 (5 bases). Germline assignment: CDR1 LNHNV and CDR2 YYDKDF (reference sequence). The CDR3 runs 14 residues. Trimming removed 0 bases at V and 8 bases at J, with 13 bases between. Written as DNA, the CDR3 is TGTGCCACCAGCAGAGAGGGTCCCAGGGAAGGCTACACCTTC. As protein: CATSREGPREGYTF.